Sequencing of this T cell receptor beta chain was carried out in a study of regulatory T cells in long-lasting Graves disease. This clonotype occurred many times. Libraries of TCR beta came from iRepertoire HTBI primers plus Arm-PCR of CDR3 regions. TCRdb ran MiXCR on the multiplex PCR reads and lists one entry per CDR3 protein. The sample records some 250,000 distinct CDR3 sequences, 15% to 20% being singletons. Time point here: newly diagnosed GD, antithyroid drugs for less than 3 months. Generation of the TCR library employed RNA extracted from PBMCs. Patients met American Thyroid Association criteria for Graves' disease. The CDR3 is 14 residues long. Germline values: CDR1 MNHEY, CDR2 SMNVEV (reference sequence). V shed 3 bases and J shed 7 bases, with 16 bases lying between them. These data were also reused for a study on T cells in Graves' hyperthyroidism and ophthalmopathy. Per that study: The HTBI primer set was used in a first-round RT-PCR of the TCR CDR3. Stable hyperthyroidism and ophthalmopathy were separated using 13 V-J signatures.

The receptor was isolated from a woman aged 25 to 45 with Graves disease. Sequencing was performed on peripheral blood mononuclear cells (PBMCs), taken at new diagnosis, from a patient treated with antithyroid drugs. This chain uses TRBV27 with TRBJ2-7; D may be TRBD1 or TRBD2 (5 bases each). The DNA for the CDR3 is TGTGCCAGCAGTTTGGCAGGGACCTTCGAGGAGCAGTACTTC. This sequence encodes CASSLAGTFEEQYF.